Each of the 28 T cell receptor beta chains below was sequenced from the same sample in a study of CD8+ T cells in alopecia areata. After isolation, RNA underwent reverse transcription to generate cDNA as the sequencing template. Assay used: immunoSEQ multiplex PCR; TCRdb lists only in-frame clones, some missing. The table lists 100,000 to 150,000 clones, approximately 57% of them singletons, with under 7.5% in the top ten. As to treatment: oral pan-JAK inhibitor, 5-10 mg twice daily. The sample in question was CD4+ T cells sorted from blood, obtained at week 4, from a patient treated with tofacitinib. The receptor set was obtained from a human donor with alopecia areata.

Here the CDR3 DNA reads TGCGCCAGCAGCCAAGATCGGAAGCGGGGTCTAACCGGGGAGCTGTTTTTT. Its protein is CASSQDRKRGLTGELFF. V gene TRBV4-1 combines with J gene TRBJ2-2; TRBD2 matches 7 bases. The germline V gene has CDR1 MGHRA and CDR2 YSYEKL. The V and J ends lost 0 bases and 5 bases, in that order; junction bases with no gene match: 9. The CDR3 contains 17 residues.

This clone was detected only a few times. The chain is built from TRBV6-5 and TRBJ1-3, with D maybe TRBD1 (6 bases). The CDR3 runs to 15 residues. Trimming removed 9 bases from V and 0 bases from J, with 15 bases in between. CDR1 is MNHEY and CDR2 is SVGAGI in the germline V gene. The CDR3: CARTDRPNSGNTIYF. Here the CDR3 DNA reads TGTGCCAGGACCGACAGGCCAAACTCTGGAAACACCATATATTTT.

The chain's CDR3 is CSAGTGGAGELFF. The DNA of the CDR3 is TGCAGCGCCGGGACAGGGGGGGCAGGGGAGCTGTTTTTT. The rearrangement uses TRBV29-1 and TRBJ2-2, with TRBD1 matching 11 bases. The CDR3 runs to 13 residues. Germline trimming cut 7 bases from V and 8 bases from J; bases unmatched to any gene: 6. The germline V gene encodes CDR1 SQVTM and CDR2 ANQGSEA.

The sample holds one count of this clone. CDR3 protein: CASSRDRNTGELFF. The CDR3, as DNA: TGTGCCAGCAGCCGGGACAGGAACACCGGGGAGCTGTTTTTT. The V and J genes are TRBV9 and TRBJ2-2, with 7 bases aligning to TRBD1. CDR1 SGDLS and CDR2 YYNGEE come from the germline V gene. The ends lost 4 bases at V and 1 base at J; junction bases unmatched: 1. The CDR3 has 14 residues.

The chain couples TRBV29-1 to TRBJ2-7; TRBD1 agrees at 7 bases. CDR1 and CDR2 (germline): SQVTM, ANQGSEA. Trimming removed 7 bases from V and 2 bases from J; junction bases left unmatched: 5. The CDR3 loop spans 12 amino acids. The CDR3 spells CSAGQVAYEQYF. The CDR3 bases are TGCAGCGCTGGACAGGTAGCCTACGAGCAGTACTTC.

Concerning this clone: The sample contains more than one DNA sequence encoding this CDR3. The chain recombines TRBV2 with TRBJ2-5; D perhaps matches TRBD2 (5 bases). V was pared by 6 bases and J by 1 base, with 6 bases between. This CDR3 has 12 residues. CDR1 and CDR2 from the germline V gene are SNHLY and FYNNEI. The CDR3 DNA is TGTGCCAGCAGGAGGGTCCAAGAGACCCAGTACTTC. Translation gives CASRRVQETQYF.

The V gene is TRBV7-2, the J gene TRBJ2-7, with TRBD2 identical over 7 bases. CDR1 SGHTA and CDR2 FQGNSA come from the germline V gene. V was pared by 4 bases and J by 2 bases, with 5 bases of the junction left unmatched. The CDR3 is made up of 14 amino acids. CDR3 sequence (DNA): TGTGCCAGCAGCTCAATAGCGGGCCCCTACGAGCAGTACTTC. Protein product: CASSSIAGPYEQYF. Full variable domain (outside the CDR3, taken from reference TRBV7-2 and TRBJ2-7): GAGVSQSPSNKVTEKGKDVELRCDPISGHTALYWYRQSLGQGLEFLIYFQGNSAPDKSGLPSDRFSAERTGGSVSTLTIQRTQQEDSAVYLCASSSIAGPYEQYFGPGTRLTVT.

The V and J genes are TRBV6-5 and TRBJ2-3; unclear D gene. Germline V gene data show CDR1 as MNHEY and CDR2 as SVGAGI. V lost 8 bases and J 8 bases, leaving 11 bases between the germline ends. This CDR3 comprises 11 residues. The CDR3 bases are TGTGCCAGCGGAGATTACGGTACGCAGTATTTT. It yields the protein CASGDYGTQYF.

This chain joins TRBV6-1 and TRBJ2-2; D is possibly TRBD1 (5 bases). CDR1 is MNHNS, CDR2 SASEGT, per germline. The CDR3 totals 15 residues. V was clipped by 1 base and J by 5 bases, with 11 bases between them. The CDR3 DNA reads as TGTGCCAGCAGTGAAGTTACAGGTTATACCGGGGAGCTGTTTTTT. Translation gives CASSEVTGYTGELFF.

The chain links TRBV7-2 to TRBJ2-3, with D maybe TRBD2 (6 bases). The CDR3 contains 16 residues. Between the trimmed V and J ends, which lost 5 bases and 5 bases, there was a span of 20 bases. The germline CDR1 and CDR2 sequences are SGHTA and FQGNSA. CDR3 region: CASSRTGTQRGDTQYF. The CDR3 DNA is TGTGCCAGCAGCCGTACCGGGACTCAGCGCGGAGATACGCAGTATTTT.

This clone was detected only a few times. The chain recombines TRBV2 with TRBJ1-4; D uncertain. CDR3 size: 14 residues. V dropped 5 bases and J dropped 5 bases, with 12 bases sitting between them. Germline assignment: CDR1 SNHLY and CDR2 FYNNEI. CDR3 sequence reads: CASSRERRNEKLFF. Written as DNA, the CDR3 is TGTGCCAGCAGTAGAGAGCGTAGGAATGAAAAACTGTTTTTT.

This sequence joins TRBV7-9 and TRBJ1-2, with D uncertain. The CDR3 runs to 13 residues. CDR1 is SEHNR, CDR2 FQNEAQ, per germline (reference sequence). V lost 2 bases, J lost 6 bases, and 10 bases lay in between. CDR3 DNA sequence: TGTGCCAGCAGCTTAATGCCAGAGAATGGCTACACCTTC. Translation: CASSLMPENGYTF.

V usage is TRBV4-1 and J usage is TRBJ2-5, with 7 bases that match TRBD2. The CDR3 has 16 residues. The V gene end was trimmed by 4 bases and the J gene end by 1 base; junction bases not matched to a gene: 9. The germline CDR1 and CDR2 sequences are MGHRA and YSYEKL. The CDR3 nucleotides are TGCGCCAGCAGCCTGCGGCTAGCGGAGACCCAAGAGACCCAGTACTTC. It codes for CASSLRLAETQETQYF.

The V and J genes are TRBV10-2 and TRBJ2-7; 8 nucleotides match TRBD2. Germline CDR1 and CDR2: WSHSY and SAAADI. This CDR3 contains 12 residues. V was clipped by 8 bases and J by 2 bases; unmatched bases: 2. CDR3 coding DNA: TGCGCCAGCGGGACTAGAACCTACGAGCAGTACTTC. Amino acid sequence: CASGTRTYEQYF.

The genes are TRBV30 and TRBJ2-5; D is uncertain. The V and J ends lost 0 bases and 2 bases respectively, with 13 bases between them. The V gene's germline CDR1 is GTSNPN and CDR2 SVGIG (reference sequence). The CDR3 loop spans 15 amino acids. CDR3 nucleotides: TGTGCCTGGAGTGTACTTAACGCAAGACAAGAGACCCAGTACTTC. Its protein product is CAWSVLNARQETQYF.

Written as DNA, the CDR3 is TGCAGCGTGGCATCCGGGACAAGGAACACTGAAGCTTTCTTT. Amino acids: CSVASGTRNTEAFF. The rearrangement links TRBV29-1 to TRBJ1-1; tentative D call: TRBD1 (6 bases). The CDR3 consists of 14 residues. V was shortened by 6 bases and J by 1 base, with 15 bases between the two germline ends. Germline V lookup: CDR1 SQVTM, CDR2 ANQGSEA.

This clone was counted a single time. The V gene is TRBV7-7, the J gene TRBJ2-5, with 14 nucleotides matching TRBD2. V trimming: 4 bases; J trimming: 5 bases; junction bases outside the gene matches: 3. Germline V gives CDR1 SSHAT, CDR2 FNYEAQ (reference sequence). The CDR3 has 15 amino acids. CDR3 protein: CASSSRTSGGETQYF. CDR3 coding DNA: TGTGCCAGCAGCTCCAGGACTAGCGGGGGGGAGACCCAGTACTTC. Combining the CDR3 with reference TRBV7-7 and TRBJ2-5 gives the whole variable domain GAGVSQSPRYKVTKRGQDVTLRCDPISSHATLYWYQQALGQGPEFLTYFNYEAQPDKSGLPSDRFSAERPEGSISTLTIQRTEQRDSAMYRCASSSRTSGGETQYFGPGTRLLVL.

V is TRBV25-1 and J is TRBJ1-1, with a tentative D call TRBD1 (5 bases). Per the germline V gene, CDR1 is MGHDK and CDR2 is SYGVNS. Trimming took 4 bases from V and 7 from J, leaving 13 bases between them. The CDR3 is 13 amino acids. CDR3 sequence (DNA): TGTGCCAGCAGTGCCTCAGGGTTGGATGAAGCTTTCTTT. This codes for CASSASGLDEAFF. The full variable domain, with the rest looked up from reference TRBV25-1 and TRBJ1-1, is EADIYQTPRYLVIGTGKKITLECSQTMGHDKMYWYQQDPGMELHLIHYSYGVNSTEKGDLSSESTVSRIRTEHFPLTLESARPSHTSQYLCASSASGLDEAFFGQGTRLTVV.

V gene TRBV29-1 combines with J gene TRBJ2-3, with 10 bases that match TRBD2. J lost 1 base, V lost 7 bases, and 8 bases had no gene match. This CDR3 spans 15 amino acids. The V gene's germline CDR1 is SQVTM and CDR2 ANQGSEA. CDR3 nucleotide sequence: TGCAGCGCTGGGGACGGGACTAGCGGCACAGATACGCAGTATTTT. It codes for CSAGDGTSGTDTQYF.

Here the CDR3 reads CASSQDLAGEGYGYTF. CDR3 coding DNA: TGCGCCAGCAGCCAAGATCTGGCAGGGGAGGGCTATGGCTACACCTTC. The rearrangement links TRBV4-3 to TRBJ1-2; TRBD1 is a possible D gene (6 bases). The CDR3 consists of 16 residues. Trimming removed 0 bases at V and 4 bases at J, with 15 bases between. Germline CDR1 is LGHNA and CDR2 is YSLEER.

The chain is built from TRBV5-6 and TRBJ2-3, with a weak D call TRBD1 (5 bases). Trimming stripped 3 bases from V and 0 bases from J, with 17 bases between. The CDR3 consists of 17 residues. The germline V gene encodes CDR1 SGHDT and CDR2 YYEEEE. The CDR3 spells CASSSTHRNISTDTQYF. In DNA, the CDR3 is TGTGCCAGCAGCTCCACGCACAGGAACATAAGCACAGATACGCAGTATTTT.

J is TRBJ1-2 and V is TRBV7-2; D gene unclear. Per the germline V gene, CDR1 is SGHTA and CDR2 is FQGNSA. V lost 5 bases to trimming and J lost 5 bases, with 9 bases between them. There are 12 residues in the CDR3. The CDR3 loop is CASSPSIYGYTF. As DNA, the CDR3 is TGTGCCAGCAGCCCCAGTATTTATGGCTACACCTTC. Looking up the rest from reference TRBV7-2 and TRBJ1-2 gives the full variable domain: GAGVSQSPSNKVTEKGKDVELRCDPISGHTALYWYRQSLGQGLEFLIYFQGNSAPDKSGLPSDRFSAERTGGSVSTLTIQRTQQEDSAVYLCASSPSIYGYTFGSGTRLTVV.

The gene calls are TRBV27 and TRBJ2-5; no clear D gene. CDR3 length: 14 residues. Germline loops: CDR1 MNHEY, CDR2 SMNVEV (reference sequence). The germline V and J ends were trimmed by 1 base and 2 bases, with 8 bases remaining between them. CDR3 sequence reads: CASSLFRTQETQYF. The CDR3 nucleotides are TGTGCCAGCAGTTTATTCAGGACGCAAGAGACCCAGTACTTC.

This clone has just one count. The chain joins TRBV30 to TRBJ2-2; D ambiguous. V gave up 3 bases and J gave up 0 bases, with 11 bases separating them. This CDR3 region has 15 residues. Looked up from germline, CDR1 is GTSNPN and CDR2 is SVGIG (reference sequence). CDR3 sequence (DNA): TGTGCCTGGAGAAGGTCCTCTGCGAACACCGGGGAGCTGTTTTTT. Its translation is CAWRRSSANTGELFF.

The chain's CDR3 is CASSVSREGLFF. CDR3 DNA sequence: TGTGCCAGCAGTGTCAGTAGGGAAGGACTGTTTTTT. The chain has TRBV2 and TRBJ1-4; D remains unclear. Germline V gene data show CDR1 as SNHLY and CDR2 as FYNNEI. This CDR3 region has 12 residues. The germline V and J ends were trimmed by 4 bases and 13 bases, with 13 bases remaining between them.

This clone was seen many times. As DNA, the CDR3 is TGCGCCAGCAGCCCACCGACAGGCCTACACACTGAAGCTTTCTTT. This encodes CASSPPTGLHTEAFF. V is TRBV4-1 and J is TRBJ1-1; weak D call: TRBD1 (6 bases). The CDR3 consists of 15 residues. V lost 4 bases, J lost 3 bases, and 15 bases lay in between. Germline V gene sequence: CDR1 MGHRA, CDR2 YSYEKL.

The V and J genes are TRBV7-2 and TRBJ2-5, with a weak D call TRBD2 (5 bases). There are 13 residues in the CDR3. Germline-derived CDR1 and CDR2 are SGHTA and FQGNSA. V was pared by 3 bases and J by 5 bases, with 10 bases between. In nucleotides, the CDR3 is TGTGCCAGCAGCTTTAGGGAGCGGGAGACCCAGTACTTC. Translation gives CASSFRERETQYF.

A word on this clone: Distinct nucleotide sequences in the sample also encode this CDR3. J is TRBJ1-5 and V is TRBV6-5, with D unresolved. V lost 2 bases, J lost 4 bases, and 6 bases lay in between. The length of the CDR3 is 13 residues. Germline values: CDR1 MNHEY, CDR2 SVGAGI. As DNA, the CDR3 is TGTGCCAGCAGTTACGCCCAAAATCAGCCCCAGCATTTT. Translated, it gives CASSYAQNQPQHF.